The rows below give T cell receptor beta chains drawn from one sample of a study of blood T cell repertoires in COVID-19. The assay was immunoSEQ multiplex PCR, and TCRdb's table has in-frame clones only and misses some. The table includes 250,000 or so clones, about 80% detected once. Material for sequencing was peripheral blood. The receptor source for this set is a man under 40 who had recovered from COVID-19. CDR3s include the opening cysteine and the closing phenylalanine or tryptophan. D genes are given only for firm matches.

V	J	length	D	CDR3
TRBV18	TRBJ1-2	14	TRBD1	CASSQERTGNGYTF
TRBV7-9	TRBJ1-2	16	.	CASSLSSGGGGYGYTF
TRBV9	TRBJ2-2	15	TRBD1	CASSLRDRDTGELFF
TRBV10-2	TRBJ1-2	12	.	CASSVREDGYTF
TRBV9	TRBJ2-2	15	.	CASSPNFRVAGELFF
TRBV29-1	TRBJ2-5	13	.	CSVRKDSRETQYF
TRBV19	TRBJ2-5	15	.	CASSLGGTEAETQYF
TRBV7-8	TRBJ1-3	15	.	CASSSYRAAGNTIYF
TRBV18	TRBJ2-3	15	TRBD1	CASAKGGFSTDTQYF
TRBV3-1/TRBV3-2	TRBJ2-5	16	TRBD2	CASSPTGLAGGETQYF
TRBV6-1	TRBJ1-3	15	.	CASSEQVISGNTIYF
TRBV4-2	TRBJ1-6	14	TRBD1	CASSPGQGYPPLHF
TRBV5-1	TRBJ2-2	15	.	CASSFGATNTGELFF
TRBV7-3	TRBJ2-3	15	.	CASSLTTSSADTQYF
TRBV6-5	TRBJ1-1	13	.	CASRPQGGTEAFF
TRBV6-1	TRBJ1-5	15	TRBD1	CASSEGTAGGQPQHF
TRBV3-1/TRBV3-2	TRBJ2-7	12	.	CASSQGGREQYF
TRBV28	TRBJ1-2	16	TRBD1	CASSFTPGQVTYGYTF
TRBV6-1	TRBJ2-1	17	TRBD2	CASSGPGTSGGRDEQFF
TRBV7-2	TRBJ1-1	15	.	CASSSRWTFDTEAFF
TRBV5-5	TRBJ1-1	14	.	CASSFFRENTEAFF
TRBV7-9	TRBJ1-5	13	TRBD1	CASSLGDSQPQHF
TRBV5-5	TRBJ1-3	15	.	CASSLADYSGNTIYF
TRBV7-9	TRBJ2-3	17	TRBD2	CASSLSTSGGTTDTQYF
TRBV5-4	TRBJ2-2	15	.	CASSLAAGTTGELFF
TRBV10-3	TRBJ2-1	14	.	CAISSPRGNNEQFF
TRBV11-1	TRBJ2-3	15	TRBD1	CASSLITGDMDTQYF
TRBV5-6	TRBJ1-5	15	TRBD1	CASSLGDRAGQPQHF
TRBV6-1	TRBJ1-5	15	.	CASSEGLYSNQPQHF
TRBV15	TRBJ2-2	14	.	CATSSRGNTGELFF
TRBV15	TRBJ2-1	18	TRBD2	CATSRPLTSGGRRGEQFF